The 8 T cell receptor beta chains in this list originate from one sample, sequenced in a study of T cells after posttransplantation cyclophosphamide. Clones were read by immunoSEQ multiplex PCR, and TCRdb kept only the in-frame ones, dropping some. The sample yields some 20,000 clones, approximately 98% seen once. The naive gate required viable CD3+CD4+ or CD3+CD8+ cells with CCR7+CD45RA+CD45RO-CD95-CD27+CD28+ phenotype. Material for sequencing was naive CD4+ T cells sorted from PBMCs. Receptors originate from a man aged 35-49 years in good health, CMV-negative, and a related stem cell transplant donor.

The J gene is TRBJ2-3, the V gene TRBV7-2; D might be TRBD2 (5 bases). CDR3 length: 13 residues. The V gene lost 4 bases and the J gene lost 3 bases, with 8 bases spanning the gap. Germline V gene sequence: CDR1 SGHTA, CDR2 FQGNSA. This CDR3 is CASSSRGTDTQYF. The CDR3 DNA reads TGTGCCAGCAGCTCCCGCGGGACAGATACGCAGTATTTT.

This clone was seen once. The chain couples TRBV5-1 to TRBJ2-3; no clear D. This CDR3 comprises 14 residues. The germline V gene has CDR1 SGHRS and CDR2 YFSETQ. Trimming removed 6 bases from V and 3 bases from J, with 14 bases in between. This chain's CDR3 is CASTPRLGTDTQYF. CDR3 nucleotide sequence: TGCGCCAGCACCCCCAGGCTCGGAACAGATACGCAGTATTTT.

V is TRBV6-6 and J is TRBJ2-7; D unclear. The germline gives CDR1 MNHNY, CDR2 SVGAGI (reference sequence). The germline V and J ends were trimmed by 6 bases and 0 bases, with 6 bases remaining between them. The CDR3 runs to 12 residues. The CDR3 loop reads CASSASSYEQYF. The CDR3 DNA reads TGTGCCAGCAGCGCCAGCTCCTACGAGCAGTACTTC.

The chain employs TRBV11-3 and TRBJ2-2; D possibly corresponds to TRBD2 (6 bases). The CDR3 has 16 amino acids. The V gene's germline CDR1 is SGHNT and CDR2 YENEEA. The V gene lost 0 bases and the J gene lost 3 bases, with 11 bases spanning the gap. The CDR3 spells CASSLEVGGDTGELFF. Written as DNA, the CDR3 is TGTGCCAGCAGCTTAGAGGTCGGGGGAGACACCGGGGAGCTGTTTTTT.

This chain uses TRBV10-1 with TRBJ2-3, with 9 bases fitting TRBD2. Looked up from germline, CDR1 is WNHNN and CDR2 is SYGVQD (reference sequence). The CDR3 is 17 residues long. The trim removed 0 bases at V and 3 bases at J, leaving 7 bases unmatched. Written as DNA, the CDR3 is TGCGCCAGCAGTGAGTCGATAGGTAGCGGGAGTACAGATACGCAGTATTTT. Translated: CASSESIGSGSTDTQYF.

The chain couples TRBV28 to TRBJ2-7; 8 bases fit TRBD1. The CDR3 is 14 amino acids. The junction had 7 bases not matched to a gene; V was cut back by 5 bases and J by 4 bases. Germline V lookup: CDR1 MDHEN, CDR2 SYDVKM. The CDR3 is CASSARDRGYEQYF. The CDR3 coding sequence is TGTGCCAGCAGTGCCCGAGACAGGGGTTACGAGCAGTACTTC. The full variable domain, in which reference TRBV28 and TRBJ2-7 provide the parts outside the CDR3, is DVKVTQSSRYLVKRTGEKVFLECVQDMDHENMFWYRQDPGLGLRLIYFSYDVKMKEKGDIPEGYSVSREKKERFSLILESASTNQTSMYLCASSARDRGYEQYFGPGTRLTVT.

The V call is TRBV9, the J call TRBJ2-3, with D tentatively TRBD1 (5 bases). Trimming removed 2 bases at V and 4 bases at J, with 14 bases between. Germline CDR1 is SGDLS and CDR2 is YYNGEE. CDR3 length: 15 residues. CDR3 loop: CASSVGRVGSDTQYF. The DNA of the CDR3 is TGTGCCAGCAGCGTCGGCAGGGTCGGCTCAGATACGCAGTATTTT. Complete variable domain (other parts from reference TRBV9 and TRBJ2-3): DSGVTQTPKHLITATGQRVTLRCSPRSGDLSVYWYQQSLDQGLQFLIQYYNGEERAKGNILERFSAQQFPDLHSELNLSSLELGDSALYFCASSVGRVGSDTQYFGPGTRLTVL.

The V call is TRBV6-6, the J call TRBJ2-2, with D possibly TRBD1 on 6 matching bases. CDR3 size: 15 residues. The V end was cut by 6 bases, the J end by 1 base, with 12 bases between. Germline CDR1 is MNHNY and CDR2 is SVGAGI (reference sequence). CDR3 DNA sequence: TGTGCCAGCAGGTTCACACAGGGGAACACCGGGGAGCTGTTTTTT. Its protein product is CASRFTQGNTGELFF.